This T cell receptor beta chain was profiled in a study of long-term antiretroviral therapy in people with HIV. Germline values: CDR1 LNHDA, CDR2 SQIVND (reference sequence). The CDR3 consists of 14 residues. V lost 4 bases to trimming and J lost 10 bases; unmatched junction nucleotides: 8. The run of the v3.0 immunoSEQ assay was at survey level. Sequencing was performed with immunoSEQ multiplex PCR; in TCRdb, only in-frame clones are kept and a portion is missing. This table has 30,000 to 35,000 clones, around 80% appearing once. This chain links TRBV19 with TRBJ2-1; 9 nucleotides match TRBD2. The sequence was obtained from a woman aged 50 to 60 with HIV. Material: unsorted PBMCs, obtained 3.1 years after starting antiretroviral therapy. The CDR3 reads CASSSGGALKEQFF. In nucleotides, the CDR3 is TGTGCCAGTAGTAGCGGGGGGGCCCTTAAAGAGCAGTTCTTC.